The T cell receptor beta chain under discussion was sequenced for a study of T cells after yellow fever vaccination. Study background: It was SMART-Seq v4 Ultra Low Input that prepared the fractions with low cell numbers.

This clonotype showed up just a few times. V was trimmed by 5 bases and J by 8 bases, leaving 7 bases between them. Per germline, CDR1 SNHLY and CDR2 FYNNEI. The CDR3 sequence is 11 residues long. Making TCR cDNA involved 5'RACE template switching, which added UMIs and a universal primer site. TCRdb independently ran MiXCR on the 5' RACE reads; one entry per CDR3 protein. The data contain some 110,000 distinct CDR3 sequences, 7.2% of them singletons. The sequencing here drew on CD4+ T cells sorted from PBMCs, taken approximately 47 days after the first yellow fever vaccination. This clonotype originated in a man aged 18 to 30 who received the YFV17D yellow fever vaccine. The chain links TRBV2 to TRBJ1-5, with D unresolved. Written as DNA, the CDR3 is TGTGCCAGCAGTTTACACGAGCCCCAGCATTTT. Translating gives CASSLHEPQHF.